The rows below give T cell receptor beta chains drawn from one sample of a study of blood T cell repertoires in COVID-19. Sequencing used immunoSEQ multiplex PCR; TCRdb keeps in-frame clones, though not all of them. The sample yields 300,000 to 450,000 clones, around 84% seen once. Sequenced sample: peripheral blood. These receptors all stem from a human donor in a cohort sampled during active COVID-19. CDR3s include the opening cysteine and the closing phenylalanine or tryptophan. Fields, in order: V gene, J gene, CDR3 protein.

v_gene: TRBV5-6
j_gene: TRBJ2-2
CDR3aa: CASSLYQGTSADGELFF

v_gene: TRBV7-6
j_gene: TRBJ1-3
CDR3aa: CASSLIQASSGNTIYF

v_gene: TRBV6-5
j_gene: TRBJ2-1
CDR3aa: CASSYSSSGLNEQFF

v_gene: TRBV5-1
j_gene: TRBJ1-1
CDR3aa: CASSATGSMNTEAFF

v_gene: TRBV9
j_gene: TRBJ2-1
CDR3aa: CASSVKTSGSINEQFF

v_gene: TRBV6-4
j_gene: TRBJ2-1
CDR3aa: CASSARWTDPNEQFF

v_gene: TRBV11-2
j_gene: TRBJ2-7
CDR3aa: CASSLDRDHPAYF

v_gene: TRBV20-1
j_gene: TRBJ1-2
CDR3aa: CSAGRSGGF

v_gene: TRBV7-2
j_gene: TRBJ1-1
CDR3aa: CASSSDRVTTEAFF

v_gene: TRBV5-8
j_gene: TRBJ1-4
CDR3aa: CASSQYTGATNEKLFF

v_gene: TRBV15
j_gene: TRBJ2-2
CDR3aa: CATSTTGTHTGELFF

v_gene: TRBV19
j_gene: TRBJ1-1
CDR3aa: CASRGAIMNTEAFF

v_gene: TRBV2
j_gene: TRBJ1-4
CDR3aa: CASSEPGQINEKLFF

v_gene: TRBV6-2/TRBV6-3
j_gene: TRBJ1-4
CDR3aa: CASSPTPGQTNEKLFF

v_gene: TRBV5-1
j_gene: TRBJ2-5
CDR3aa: CASSLVTGETQYF

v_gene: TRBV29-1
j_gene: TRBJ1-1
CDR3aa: CSARGGPTNTEAFF

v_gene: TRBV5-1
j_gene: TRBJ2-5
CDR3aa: CASSETSGSGETQYF

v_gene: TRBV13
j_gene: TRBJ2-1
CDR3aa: CASSLTLAGANEQFF

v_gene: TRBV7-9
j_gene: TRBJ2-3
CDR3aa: CASRSADRGGTTDTQYF

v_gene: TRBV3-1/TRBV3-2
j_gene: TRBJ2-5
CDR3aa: CASSQVRQGTQYF

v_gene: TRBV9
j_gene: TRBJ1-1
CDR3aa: CASSVESRDTEAFF

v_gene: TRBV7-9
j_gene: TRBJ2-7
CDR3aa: CASSPRGLALNRHEQYF

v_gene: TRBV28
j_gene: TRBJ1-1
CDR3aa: CASSFSRQGRREAFF

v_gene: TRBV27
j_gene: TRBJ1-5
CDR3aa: CASSPEGTGDIGSNQPQHF

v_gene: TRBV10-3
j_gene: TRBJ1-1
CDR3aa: CAISPAASFDTRGTEAFF

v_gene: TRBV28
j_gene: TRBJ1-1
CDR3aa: CASSSTRGKAFF

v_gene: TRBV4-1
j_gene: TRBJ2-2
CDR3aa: CASSQDRKAAGGELFF

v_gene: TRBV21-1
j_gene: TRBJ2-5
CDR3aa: CASSAQETQYF

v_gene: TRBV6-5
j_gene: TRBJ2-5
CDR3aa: CASSWAAVETQYF

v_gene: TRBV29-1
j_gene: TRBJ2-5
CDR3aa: CSVDLQETQYF

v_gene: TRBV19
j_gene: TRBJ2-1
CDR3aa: CASSIEPPGGPNEQFF

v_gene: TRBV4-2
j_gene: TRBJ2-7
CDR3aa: CASSPGLAGGSSYEQYF

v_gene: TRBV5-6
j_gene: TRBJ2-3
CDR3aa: CASSWGQGTGADTQYF

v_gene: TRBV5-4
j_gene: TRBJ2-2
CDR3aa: CASSRDPTGISTGELFF

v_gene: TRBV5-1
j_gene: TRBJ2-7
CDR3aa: CASSTYTDSYEQYF

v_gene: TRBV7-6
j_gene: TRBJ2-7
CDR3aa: CASSFPGQGREQYF

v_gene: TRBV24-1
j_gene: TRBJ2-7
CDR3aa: CATSDLAGQYF

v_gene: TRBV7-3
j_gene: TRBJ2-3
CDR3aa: CASSPRGGGSKDTQYF

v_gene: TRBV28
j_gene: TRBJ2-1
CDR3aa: CASSDNEQFF

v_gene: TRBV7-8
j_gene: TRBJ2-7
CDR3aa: CASLGGLAGPWDSYEQYF

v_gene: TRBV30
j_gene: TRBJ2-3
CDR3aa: CAWSVRGPDGDTQYF